The present entry profiles one T cell receptor (beta chain) with its context. No antigen is known for it. The data belong to a study of T cell responses to AZD1222 COVID-19 vaccine. Overall study: Pooling covered second doses at about 4 or about 12 weeks.

This CDR3 is 15 amino acids long. V dropped 6 bases and J dropped 9 bases, with 21 bases sitting between them. Germline V lookup: CDR1 MDHEN, CDR2 SYDVKM. The protocol was immunoSEQ multiplex PCR, while the TCRdb copy is restricted to in-frame clones and leaves out a portion. The sample includes 100,000 to 150,000 clones, approximately 90% of them seen just once. Study-wide results and limits: Donor demographics were predominantly white British with a female majority; clonal diversity may be underestimated. Nearly half of spike-specific TCRs reportedly target variant regions that are unmutated in the B.1.351 and B.1.1.7 variants.

This TCR came from an adult in good health. The chain has TRBV28 and TRBJ2-1, with D possibly being TRBD2 (7 bases). The input for sequencing was peripheral blood, taken on day 0 of AZD1222 vaccination. CDR3 loop: CASSFLRGGGGEQFF. The CDR3 DNA reads TGTGCCAGCAGCTTCTTGAGGGGGGGTGGCGGTGAGCAGTTCTTC.